A single sample is the source of the 22 T cell receptor beta chains below, sequenced in a study of control samples from healthy donors and cancer patients (dated by TCRdb to 2020 to 2022). The receptor library was made with the immunoSEQ multiplex PCR assay. TCRdb carries this immuneACCESS record with in-frame sequences only. Its versions omit some clonotypes, under half of them owing to an unresolved V gene in the studies checked, with the rest unexplained. The sample table shows roughly 92,000 clones, and around 83% are seen once. Clones ranked in the top ten supply over 1% of the sample. The sample was blood. These receptor sequences come from a woman between 45 and 60 years old in good health.

This chain uses TRBV15 with TRBJ2-5; D is unresolved. Germline values: CDR1 LNHNV, CDR2 YYDKDF (reference sequence). Trimming left V 0 bases short and J 1 base short, with 9 bases between. There are 15 residues in the CDR3. CDR3 sequence: CATSRDQHIQETQYF. CDR3 nucleotide sequence: TGTGCCACCAGCAGAGATCAACACATCCAAGAGACCCAGTACTTC. The full variable domain, rest sourced from reference TRBV15 and TRBJ2-5, is DAMVIQNPRYQVTQFGKPVTLSCSQTLNHNVMYWYQQKSSQAPKLLFHYYDKDFNNEADTPDNFQSRRPNTSFCFLDIRSPGLGDTAMYLCATSRDQHIQETQYFGPGTRLLVL.

The chain couples TRBV6-5 to TRBJ2-5; TRBD1 matches at 10 bases. J was trimmed by 4 bases and V by 6 bases; bases with no gene match: 8. The CDR3 loop spans 15 amino acids. Per the germline V gene, CDR1 is MNHEY and CDR2 is SVGAGI. CDR3 in amino acids: CASRTRDRGVETQYF. The DNA for the CDR3 is TGTGCCAGCAGAACCCGGGACAGGGGAGTAGAGACCCAGTACTTC.

This chain connects TRBV5-5 to TRBJ2-5; no clear D gene. V was shortened by 1 base and J by 7 bases, with 14 bases between the two germline ends. The CDR3 has 14 amino acids. Germline CDR1 reads SGHKS; CDR2 reads YYEKEE (reference sequence). The CDR3 sequence is CASSLHPVSGTQYF. The CDR3 DNA reads TGTGCCAGCAGCTTGCATCCGGTTTCGGGGACCCAGTACTTC.

The J gene is TRBJ1-5, the V gene TRBV2; D is possibly TRBD1 (6 bases). This CDR3 comprises 13 residues. Trimming removed 4 bases at V and 9 bases at J, with 13 bases between. The V gene's germline CDR1 is SNHLY and CDR2 FYNNEI. This CDR3 reads CASSASGARPQHF. The CDR3 DNA reads TGTGCCAGCAGTGCTTCGGGGGCACGGCCCCAGCATTTT.

The chain is built from TRBV18 and TRBJ2-7, with 10 bases lining up with TRBD2. The V gene's germline CDR1 is KGHSH and CDR2 LQKENI. This CDR3 is built from 15 residues. V dropped 0 bases and J dropped 6; count of bases not matched to a gene: 5. CDR3 region: CASSPPVSGRGEQYF. DNA of the CDR3: TGTGCCAGCTCACCACCCGTGAGCGGGAGGGGCGAGCAGTACTTC.

The gene calls are TRBV29-1 and TRBJ1-2, with D perhaps matching TRBD1 (6 bases). The CDR3 consists of 14 residues. The V gene lost 0 bases and the J gene lost 3 bases, with 11 bases spanning the gap. Germline assignment: CDR1 SQVTM and CDR2 ANQGSEA. CDR3 DNA sequence: TGCAGCGTTGAAGATGGACAGTCAGACTATGGCTACACCTTC. Residues: CSVEDGQSDYGYTF.

This chain connects TRBV5-1 to TRBJ2-3; the D is unclear. Per germline, CDR1 SGHRS and CDR2 YFSETQ. V was pared by 3 bases and J by 2 bases, with 13 bases between. This CDR3 comprises 15 residues. The CDR3 protein is CASSSEWGDTDTQYF. For the CDR3, the DNA is TGCGCCAGCAGCTCCGAGTGGGGTGACACAGATACGCAGTATTTT.

This clone occurred once. This chain connects TRBV3-1 (or the pseudogene TRBV3-2) to TRBJ2-7, with 10 bases identical to TRBD1. Trimming at V came to 0 bases and at J to 2 bases, leaving 4 bases not matched to a gene. CDR1 and CDR2 from the germline V gene are LGHDT and YNNKEL (reference sequence). The CDR3 length is 16 residues. The CDR3 DNA reads TGTGCCAGCAGCCAAGATCCTGGGACAGGGGCCTACGAGCAGTACTTC. Its translation is CASSQDPGTGAYEQYF.

The chain couples TRBV5-6 to TRBJ2-5; D call uncertain. V lost 5 bases and J lost 0, with 5 bases in between. Germline V gene sequence: CDR1 SGHDT, CDR2 YYEEEE. The CDR3 length is 12 residues. The CDR3 region has the DNA TGTGCCAGCAGGGCGTACCAAGAGACCCAGTACTTC. This encodes CASRAYQETQYF.

The rearrangement links TRBV5-5 to TRBJ1-1; D call uncertain. The CDR3 has 14 amino acids. CDR1 and CDR2 (germline): SGHKS, YYEKEE (reference sequence). V was pared by 3 bases and J by 7 bases, with 16 bases between. The CDR3 region has the DNA TGTGCCAGCAGCTGCCTCTCAAGGGAATGTGAAGCTTTCTTT. Its translation is CASSCLSRECEAFF.

This chain links TRBV4-3 with TRBJ2-1; TRBD2 aligns across 11 bases. The CDR3 runs to 18 residues. Germline CDR1 is LGHNA and CDR2 is YSLEER. V was clipped by 1 base and J by 5 bases; unmatched bases: 10. The CDR3 region is CASSQVGSGRARDNEQFF. As DNA, the CDR3 is TGCGCCAGCAGCCAAGTCGGTAGCGGGAGGGCCCGCGACAATGAGCAGTTCTTC.

The V gene is TRBV4-3, the J gene TRBJ2-7; D uncertain. CDR1 is LGHNA and CDR2 is YSLEER in the germline V gene. The CDR3 extends over 14 amino acids. Trimming cost V 0 bases and J 3 bases, with 9 bases left between them. For the CDR3, the DNA is TGCGCCAGCAGCCAAGATATTAGAGACTACGAGCAGTACTTC. It codes for CASSQDIRDYEQYF.

This chain uses TRBV4-1 with TRBJ2-1; D call uncertain. V gave up 0 bases and J gave up 6 bases, with 12 bases separating them. CDR3 length equals 15 residues. Per germline, CDR1 MGHRA and CDR2 YSYEKL. The CDR3 coding sequence is TGCGCCAGCAGCCAAGAGGTCACCCCCGGCAATGAGCAGTTCTTC. It yields the protein CASSQEVTPGNEQFF.

The chain employs TRBV6-5 and TRBJ2-7; D remains unclear. V was shortened by 0 bases and J by 6 bases, with 9 bases between the two germline ends. The CDR3 has 13 amino acids. The germline V gene has CDR1 MNHEY and CDR2 SVGAGI. The CDR3 DNA is TGTGCCAGCAGTTACTCGACGACCCTCGAGCAGTACTTC. Translated: CASSYSTTLEQYF.

The V call is TRBV5-1, the J call TRBJ2-3; 13 bases map to TRBD2. Germline trimming cut 0 bases from V and 0 bases from J; bases unmatched to any gene: 4. Germline V gene lookup returns CDR1 SGHRS and CDR2 YFSETQ. The CDR3 consists of 18 residues. The CDR3 coding sequence is TGCGCCAGCAGCTTGGACGGACTAGCGGGGGCCAGCACAGATACGCAGTATTTT. Translating gives CASSLDGLAGASTDTQYF.

The chain couples TRBV19 to TRBJ1-1; the match to TRBD1 covers 9 bases. This CDR3 region has 17 residues. V lost 3 bases, J lost 4 bases, and 12 bases stayed unmatched. Per germline, CDR1 LNHDA and CDR2 SQIVND (reference sequence). CDR3 in DNA: TGTGCCAGTAGTATTAATTTAGGGACAGGGTCGGGCACTGAAGCTTTCTTT. Translating it yields CASSINLGTGSGTEAFF. Supplemented by reference TRBV19 and TRBJ1-1, the full variable domain reads DGGITQSPKYLFRKEGQNVTLSCEQNLNHDAMYWYRQDPGQGLRLIYYSQIVNDFQKGDIAEGYSVSREKKESFPLTVTSAQKNPTAFYLCASSINLGTGSGTEAFFGQGTRLTVV.

This chain connects TRBV7-9 to TRBJ1-5, with D possibly being TRBD1 (6 bases). Germline lookup yields CDR1 SEHNR and CDR2 FQNEAQ (reference sequence). The V end was cut by 5 bases, the J end by 3 bases, with 14 bases between. CDR3 length: 15 amino acids. CDR3 in amino acids: CASSPTDSNNQPQHF. The CDR3 DNA follows: TGTGCCAGCAGCCCAACGGACAGTAACAATCAGCCCCAGCATTTT.

This rearrangement joins TRBV12-3 or TRBV12-4 to TRBJ2-5; perhaps D is TRBD1 or TRBD2 (5 bases each). The CDR3 is 12 residues long. Trimming removed 6 bases at V and 4 bases at J, with 9 bases between. CDR3 in DNA: TGTGCCAGCAGCGTTGGGGGAGAGACCCAGTACTTC. It translates to CASSVGGETQYF.

CDR3 protein: CASSPSRSDGWGTEAFF. The CDR3, as DNA: TGTGCCAGCTCACCTTCCCGATCCGACGGGTGGGGCACTGAAGCTTTCTTT. This chain joins TRBV18 and TRBJ1-1, with unresolved D. The length of the CDR3 is 17 residues. The V gene's germline CDR1 is KGHSH and CDR2 LQKENI. Between the trimmed V and J ends, which lost 3 bases and 4 bases, there was a span of 21 bases.

The chain carries TRBV7-2 and TRBJ1-1; D ambiguous. CDR1 and CDR2 (germline): SGHTA, FQGNSA. The CDR3 has 11 amino acids. The V end lost 5 bases, the J end lost 7 bases, and 8 bases lay between the germline ends. CDR3 region: CASSHLYEAFF. The CDR3 DNA reads as TGTGCCAGCAGCCATTTATATGAAGCTTTCTTT.

The chain employs TRBV3-1 (or the pseudogene TRBV3-2) and TRBJ1-2; TRBD1 might be the D (5 bases). Trimming removed 4 bases from V and 14 bases from J, with 17 bases in between. The germline V gene encodes CDR1 LGHDT and CDR2 YNNKEL (reference sequence). This CDR3 comprises 12 residues. CDR3 bases: TGTGCCAGCAGCCCGTGGGAGGGGCAGCGTACCTTC. This gives the protein CASSPWEGQRTF.

In its sample, this clone was seen a few times. This chain uses TRBV5-4 with TRBJ2-7; 7 nucleotides match TRBD1. Germline CDR1 reads SGHNT; CDR2 reads YYREEE (reference sequence). Trimming took 5 bases from V and 6 from J; bases not matched to a gene: 17. The CDR3 totals 16 residues. CDR3 coding DNA: TGTGCCAGCAGTCAATACAGGGGCGCAGAGCCCTCCGAGCAGTACTTC. It translates to CASSQYRGAEPSEQYF.